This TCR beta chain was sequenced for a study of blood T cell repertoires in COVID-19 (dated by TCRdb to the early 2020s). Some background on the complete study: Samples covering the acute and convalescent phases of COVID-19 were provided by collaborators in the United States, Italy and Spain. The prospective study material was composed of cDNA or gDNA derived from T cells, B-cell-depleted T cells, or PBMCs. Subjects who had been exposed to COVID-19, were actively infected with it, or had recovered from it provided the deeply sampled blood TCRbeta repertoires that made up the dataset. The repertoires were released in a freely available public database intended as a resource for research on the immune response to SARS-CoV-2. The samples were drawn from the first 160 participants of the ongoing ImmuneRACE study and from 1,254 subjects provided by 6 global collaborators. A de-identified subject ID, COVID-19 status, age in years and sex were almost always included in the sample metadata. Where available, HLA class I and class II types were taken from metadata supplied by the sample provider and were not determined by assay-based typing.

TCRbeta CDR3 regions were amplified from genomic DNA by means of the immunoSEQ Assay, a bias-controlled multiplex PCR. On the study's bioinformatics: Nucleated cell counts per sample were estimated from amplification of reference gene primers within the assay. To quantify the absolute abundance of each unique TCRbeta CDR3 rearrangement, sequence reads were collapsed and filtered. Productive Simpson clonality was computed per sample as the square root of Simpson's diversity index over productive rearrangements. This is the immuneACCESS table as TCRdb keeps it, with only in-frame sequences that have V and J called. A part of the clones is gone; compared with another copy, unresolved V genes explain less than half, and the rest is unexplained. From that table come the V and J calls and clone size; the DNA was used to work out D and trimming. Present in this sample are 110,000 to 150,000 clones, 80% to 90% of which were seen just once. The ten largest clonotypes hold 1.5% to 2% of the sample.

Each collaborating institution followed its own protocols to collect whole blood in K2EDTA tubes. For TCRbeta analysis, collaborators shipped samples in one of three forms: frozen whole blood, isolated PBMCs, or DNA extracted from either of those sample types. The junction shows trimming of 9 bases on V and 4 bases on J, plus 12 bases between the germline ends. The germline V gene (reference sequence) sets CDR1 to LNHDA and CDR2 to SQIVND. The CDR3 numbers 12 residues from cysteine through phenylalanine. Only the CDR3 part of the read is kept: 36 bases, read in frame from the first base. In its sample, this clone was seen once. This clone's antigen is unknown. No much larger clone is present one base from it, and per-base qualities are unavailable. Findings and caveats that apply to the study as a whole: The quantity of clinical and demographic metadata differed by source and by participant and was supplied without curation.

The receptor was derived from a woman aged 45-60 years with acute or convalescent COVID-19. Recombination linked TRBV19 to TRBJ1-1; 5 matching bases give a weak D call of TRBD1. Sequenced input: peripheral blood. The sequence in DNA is TGTGCCAGCGACACGGGGGGCACTGAAGCTTTCTTT. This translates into CASDTGGTEAFF.